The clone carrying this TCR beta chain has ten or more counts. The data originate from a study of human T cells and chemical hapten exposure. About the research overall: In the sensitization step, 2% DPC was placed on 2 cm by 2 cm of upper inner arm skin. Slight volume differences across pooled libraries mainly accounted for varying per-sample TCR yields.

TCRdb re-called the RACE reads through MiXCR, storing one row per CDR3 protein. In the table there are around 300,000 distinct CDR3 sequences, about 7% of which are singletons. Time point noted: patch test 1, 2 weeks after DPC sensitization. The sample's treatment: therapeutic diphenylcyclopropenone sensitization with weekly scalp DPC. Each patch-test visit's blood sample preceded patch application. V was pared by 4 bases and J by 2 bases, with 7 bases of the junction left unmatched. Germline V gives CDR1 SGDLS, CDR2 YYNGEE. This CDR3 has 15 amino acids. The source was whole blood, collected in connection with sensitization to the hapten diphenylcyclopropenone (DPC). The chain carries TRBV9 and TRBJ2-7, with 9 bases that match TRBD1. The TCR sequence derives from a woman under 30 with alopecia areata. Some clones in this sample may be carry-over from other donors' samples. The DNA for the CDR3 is TGTGCCAGCAGCCTAGGACAGGGGCCAGCCTACGAGCAGTACTTC. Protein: CASSLGQGPAYEQYF.